This TCR beta chain was identified in a study of CD8+CD57+ T cells in acquired aplastic anemia. This clonotype has ten or more counts. The template for TCR beta VDJ and CDR3 sequence profiling was genomic DNA. TCRdb fed the reads into MiXCR, producing one record per CDR3 protein. Of more than 150,000 distinct CDR3 sequences listed, about half are singletons. The CDR3 extends over 13 amino acids. Trimming shortened V by 0 bases and J by 5 bases, and 7 bases separated the two germline ends. CDR1 is LGHDT and CDR2 is YNNKEL in the germline V gene (reference sequence). Before being chosen for sequencing, patients had shown CD8+CD57+ cell expansion by flow cytometry. The study sampled blood from patients who had received no therapy.

V usage is TRBV3-1 and J usage is TRBJ2-5; no clear D gene. The specimen sequenced was sorted CD4+, CD8+, or CD8+CD57+ T cells (not recorded which) from PBMCs. This receptor was identified in a human donor with aplastic anemia. The CDR3 region is CASSQDWFETQYF. CDR3 nucleotides: TGTGCCAGCAGCCAAGATTGGTTCGAGACCCAGTACTTC.